Listed here is a single TCR beta chain. Its antigen remains unidentified. This record comes from a study of graft-versus-host responses after intestinal transplantation. The assay was immunoSEQ multiplex PCR, and TCRdb's table has in-frame clones only and misses some. The repertoire consists of approximately 99,000 clones, with 91% occurring once and the leading ten covering about 0.18%. Germline loops: CDR1 SNHLY, CDR2 FYNNEI. Losses at the gene ends were 6 bases for V and 10 bases for J; bases not matched to a gene: 9. This CDR3 has 15 amino acids. This TCR derives from a human donor who was the organ donor for an intestinal transplant. The rearrangement uses TRBV2 and TRBJ1-6, with TRBD1 matching over 10 bases. The specimen comprised unstimulated CD4+ T cells sorted from spleen or lymph node cells, sampled before transplant. The CDR3: CASRSSGTGVSPLHF. DNA of the CDR3: TGTGCCAGCAGGAGTTCCGGGACAGGGGTCTCACCCCTCCACTTT.